The 2 T cell receptor beta chains below come from one sample, sequenced in a study of glioma-infiltrating T cells. TCR alpha and beta CDR3 regions were amplified from RNA using iRepertoire nested multiplex PCR. TCRdb analysed the multiplex PCR reads with MiXCR anew, one entry per CDR3 protein. The profile shows about 140,000 distinct CDR3 sequences, 35% to 50% of them singletons. Material for sequencing was glioma tissue, nonneoplastic brain tissue, or PBMCs (not recorded which). The receptors shown here come from a human donor with low-grade glioma or glioblastoma, undergoing nonglioma brain surgery, or in good health (not recorded which).

This sequence joins TRBV27 and TRBJ2-1; possibly TRBD2 for D (6 bases). Between the trimmed V and J ends, which lost 4 bases and 3 bases, there was a span of 19 bases. CDR1 and CDR2 from the germline V gene are MNHEY and SMNVEV (reference sequence). The length of the CDR3 is 17 residues. The CDR3 DNA is TGTGCCAGCAGTTATTCCGGGAGCGCCACTTACTACAATGAGCAGTTCTTC. This encodes CASSYSGSATYYNEQFF.

V usage is TRBV13 and J usage is TRBJ1-2; 8 bases line up with TRBD1. The germline gives CDR1 PRHDT, CDR2 FYEKMQ (reference sequence). J lost 4 bases, V lost 6 bases, and 16 bases had no gene match. The CDR3 is made up of 17 amino acids. The CDR3 spells CASRPETGGSRGYGYTF. CDR3 nucleotide sequence: TGTGCCAGCAGACCTGAAACAGGGGGATCTCGGGGCTATGGCTACACCTTC.